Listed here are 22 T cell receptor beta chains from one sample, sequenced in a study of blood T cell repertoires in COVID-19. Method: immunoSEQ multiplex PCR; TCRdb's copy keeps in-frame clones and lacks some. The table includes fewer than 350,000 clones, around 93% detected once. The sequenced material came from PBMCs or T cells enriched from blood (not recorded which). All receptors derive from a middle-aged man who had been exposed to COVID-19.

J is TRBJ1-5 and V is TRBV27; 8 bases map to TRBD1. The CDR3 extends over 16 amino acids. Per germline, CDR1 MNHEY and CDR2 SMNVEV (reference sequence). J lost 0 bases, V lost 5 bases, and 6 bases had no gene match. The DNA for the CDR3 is TGTGCCAGCAGTCCCTGGACAGGGAATAGCAATCAGCCCCAGCATTTT. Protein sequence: CASSPWTGNSNQPQHF.

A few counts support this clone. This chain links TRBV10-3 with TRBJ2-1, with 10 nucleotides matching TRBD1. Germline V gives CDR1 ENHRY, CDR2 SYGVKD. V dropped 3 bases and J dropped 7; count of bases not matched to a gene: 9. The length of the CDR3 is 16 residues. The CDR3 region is CAISDGTGEGRNEQFF. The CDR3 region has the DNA TGTGCCATCAGTGACGGGACAGGGGAGGGAAGAAATGAGCAGTTCTTC.

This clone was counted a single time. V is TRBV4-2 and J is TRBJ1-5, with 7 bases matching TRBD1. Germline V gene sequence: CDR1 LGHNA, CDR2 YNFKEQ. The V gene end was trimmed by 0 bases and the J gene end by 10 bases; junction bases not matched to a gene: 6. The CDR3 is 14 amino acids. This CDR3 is CASSQETGYYPQHF. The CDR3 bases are TGTGCCAGCAGCCAAGAGACAGGGTATTACCCCCAGCATTTT.

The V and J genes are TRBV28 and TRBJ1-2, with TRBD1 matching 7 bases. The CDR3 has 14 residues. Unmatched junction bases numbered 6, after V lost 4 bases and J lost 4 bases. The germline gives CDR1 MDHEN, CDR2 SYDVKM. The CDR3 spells CASSSITGVYGYTF. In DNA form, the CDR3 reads TGTGCCAGCAGTTCCATTACAGGGGTCTATGGCTACACCTTC.

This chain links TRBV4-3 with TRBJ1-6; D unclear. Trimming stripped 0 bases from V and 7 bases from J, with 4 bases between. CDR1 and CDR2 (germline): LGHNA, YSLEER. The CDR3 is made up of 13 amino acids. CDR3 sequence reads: CASSQDLNSPLHF. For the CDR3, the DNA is TGCGCCAGCAGCCAAGACCTAAATTCACCCCTCCACTTT.

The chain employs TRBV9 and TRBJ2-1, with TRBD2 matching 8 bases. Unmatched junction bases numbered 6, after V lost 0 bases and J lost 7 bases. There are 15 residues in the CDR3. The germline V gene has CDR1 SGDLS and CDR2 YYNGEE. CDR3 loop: CASSVDLGTSNEQFF. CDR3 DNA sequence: TGTGCCAGCAGCGTAGATCTCGGGACTAGTAATGAGCAGTTCTTC.

CDR3 sequence: CASSYTRQGGGYTF. In DNA, the CDR3 is TGTGCCAGCAGCTATACGCGACAGGGTGGTGGCTACACCTTC. The chain has TRBV11-2 and TRBJ1-2; 7 nucleotides align to TRBD1. The CDR3 is made up of 14 amino acids. The ends lost 4 bases at V and 7 bases at J; junction bases unmatched: 9. Germline lookup yields CDR1 SGHAT and CDR2 FQNNGV.

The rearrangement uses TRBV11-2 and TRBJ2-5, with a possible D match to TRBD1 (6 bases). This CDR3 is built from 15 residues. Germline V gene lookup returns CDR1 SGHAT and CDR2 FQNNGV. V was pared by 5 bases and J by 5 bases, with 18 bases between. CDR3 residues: CASSRLARRGETQYF. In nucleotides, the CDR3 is TGTGCCAGCAGCCGATTAGCCAGAAGGGGGGAGACCCAGTACTTC.

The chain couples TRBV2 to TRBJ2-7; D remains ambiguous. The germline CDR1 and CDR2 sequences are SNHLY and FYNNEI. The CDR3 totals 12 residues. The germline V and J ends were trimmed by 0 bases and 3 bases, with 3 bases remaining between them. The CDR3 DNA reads TGTGCCAGCAGTGAAGCGCGCTACGAGCAGTACTTC. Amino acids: CASSEARYEQYF.

The CDR3 nucleotides read TGTGCCAGCCAGGTCGACTCTGGAAACACCATATATTTT. Its translation is CASQVDSGNTIYF. This rearrangement joins TRBV5-5 to TRBJ1-3; D is uncertain. Germline values: CDR1 SGHKS, CDR2 YYEKEE (reference sequence). Trimming pared 7 bases from V and 0 bases from J, leaving 8 bases between. CDR3 size: 13 residues.

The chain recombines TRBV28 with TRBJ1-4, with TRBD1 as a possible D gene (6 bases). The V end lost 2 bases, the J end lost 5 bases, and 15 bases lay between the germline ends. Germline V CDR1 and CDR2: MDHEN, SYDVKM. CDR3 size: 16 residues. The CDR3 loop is CASSLPAGVFNEKLFF. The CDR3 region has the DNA TGTGCCAGCAGTTTACCGGCAGGGGTCTTCAATGAAAAACTGTTTTTT.

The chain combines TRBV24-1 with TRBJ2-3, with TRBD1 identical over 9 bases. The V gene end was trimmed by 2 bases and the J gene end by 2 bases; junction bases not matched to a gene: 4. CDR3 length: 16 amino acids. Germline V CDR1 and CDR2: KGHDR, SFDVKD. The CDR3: CATSDYRDRVTDTQYF. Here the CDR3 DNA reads TGTGCCACCAGTGATTACCGGGACAGGGTCACAGATACGCAGTATTTT.

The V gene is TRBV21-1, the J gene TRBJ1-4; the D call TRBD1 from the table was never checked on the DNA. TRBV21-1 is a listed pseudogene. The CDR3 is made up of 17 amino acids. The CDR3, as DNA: TGTGCCAGCAGCAAAGCGCTTGGCCTCCTGGCTAATGAAAAACTGTTTTTT. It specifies CASSKALGLLANEKLFF.

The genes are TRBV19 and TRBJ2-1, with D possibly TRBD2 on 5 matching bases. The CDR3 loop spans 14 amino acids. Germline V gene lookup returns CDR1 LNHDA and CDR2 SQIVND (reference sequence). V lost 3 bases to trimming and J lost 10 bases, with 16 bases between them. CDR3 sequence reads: CASSIRTPVWEQFF. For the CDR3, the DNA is TGTGCCAGTAGTATTCGGACTCCTGTGTGGGAGCAGTTCTTC.

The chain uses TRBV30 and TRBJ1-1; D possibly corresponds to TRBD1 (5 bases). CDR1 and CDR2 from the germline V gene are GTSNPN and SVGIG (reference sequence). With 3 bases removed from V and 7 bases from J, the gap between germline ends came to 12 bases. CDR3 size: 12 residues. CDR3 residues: CAWSSGGGEAFF. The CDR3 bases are TGTGCCTGGAGCTCCGGGGGTGGTGAAGCTTTCTTT.

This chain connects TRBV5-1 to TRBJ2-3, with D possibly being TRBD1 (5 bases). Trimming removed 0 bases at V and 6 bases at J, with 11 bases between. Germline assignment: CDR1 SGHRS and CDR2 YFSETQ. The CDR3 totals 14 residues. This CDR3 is CASSLAGRADTQYF. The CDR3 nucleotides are TGCGCCAGCAGCTTGGCGGGCAGGGCTGATACGCAGTATTTT.

The CDR3 bases are TGTGCCAGCTCACCACTAGAGAGTTTCGGACTGTTTTTT. Encoded protein: CASSPLESFGLFF. V is TRBV18 and J is TRBJ1-4, with D unresolved. The CDR3 covers 13 residues. With 1 base removed from V and 13 bases from J, the gap between germline ends came to 13 bases. Germline V lookup: CDR1 KGHSH, CDR2 LQKENI. The variable domain in full, completed from reference TRBV18 and TRBJ1-4, reads NAGVMQNPRHLVRRRGQEARLRCSPMKGHSHVYWYRQLPEEGLKFMVYLQKENIIDESGMPKERFSAEFPKEGPSILRIQQVVRGDSAAYFCASSPLESFGLFFGSGTQLSVL.

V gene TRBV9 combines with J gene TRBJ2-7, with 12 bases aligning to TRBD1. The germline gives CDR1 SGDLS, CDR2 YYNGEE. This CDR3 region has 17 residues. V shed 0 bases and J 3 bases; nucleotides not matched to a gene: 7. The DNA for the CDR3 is TGTGCCAGCAGCGTAGATGGGACAGGGGGCACTATCTACGAGCAGTACTTC. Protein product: CASSVDGTGGTIYEQYF.

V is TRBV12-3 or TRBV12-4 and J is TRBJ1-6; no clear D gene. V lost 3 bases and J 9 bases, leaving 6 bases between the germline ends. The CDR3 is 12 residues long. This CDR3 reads CASSFSSSPLHF. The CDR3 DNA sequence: TGTGCCAGCAGTTTTTCCTCTTCACCCCTCCACTTT.

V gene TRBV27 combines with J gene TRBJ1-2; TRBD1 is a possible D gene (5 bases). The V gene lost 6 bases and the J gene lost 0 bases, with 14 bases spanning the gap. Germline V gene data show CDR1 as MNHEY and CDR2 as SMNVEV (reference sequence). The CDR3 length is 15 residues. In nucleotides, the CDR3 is TGTGCCAGCAGCGGGGGTTTAGGGGCTAACTATGGCTACACCTTC. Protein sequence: CASSGGLGANYGYTF.

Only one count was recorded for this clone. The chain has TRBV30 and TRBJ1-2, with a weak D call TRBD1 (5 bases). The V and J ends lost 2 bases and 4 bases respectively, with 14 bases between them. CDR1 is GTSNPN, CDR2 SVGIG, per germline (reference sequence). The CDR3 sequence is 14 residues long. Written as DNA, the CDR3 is TGTGCCTGGAGTCCCCGTGGGGCTTTCTATGGCTACACCTTC. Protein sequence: CAWSPRGAFYGYTF.

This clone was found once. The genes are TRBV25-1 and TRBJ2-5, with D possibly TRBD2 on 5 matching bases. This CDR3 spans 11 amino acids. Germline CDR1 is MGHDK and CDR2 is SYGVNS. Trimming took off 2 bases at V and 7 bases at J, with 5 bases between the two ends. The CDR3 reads CASSEEGTQYF. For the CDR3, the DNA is TGTGCCAGCAGTGAAGAGGGGACCCAGTACTTC. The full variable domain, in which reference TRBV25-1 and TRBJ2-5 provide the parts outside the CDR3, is EADIYQTPRYLVIGTGKKITLECSQTMGHDKMYWYQQDPGMELHLIHYSYGVNSTEKGDLSSESTVSRIRTEHFPLTLESARPSHTSQYLCASSEEGTQYFGPGTRLLVL.